This record covers a single T cell receptor (beta chain). The sample is drawn from a study of blood T cell repertoires in COVID-19. On the study more broadly: COVID-19 samples from acute and convalescent phases originated in the United States, Italy and Spain. Sources were T cells, B-cell-depleted T cells, or PBMCs; the material itself was cDNA or gDNA.

The CDR3 sequence is 14 residues long. Germline V gene data show CDR1 as SGHDN and CDR2 as FVKESK. Between the trimmed V and J ends, which lost 3 bases and 4 bases, there was a span of 12 bases. Followed longitudinally, the Seattle patients had been enrolled during active infection. The repertoire was sequenced with immunoSEQ multiplex PCR; TCRdb's copy has only in-frame clones and lacks some. Here the sample spans 180,000 or so clones, roughly 79% being singletons. This TCR came from a woman in her 40s with COVID-19, enrolled during active disease. This chain links TRBV14 with TRBJ1-2; D gene unclear. The specimen was peripheral blood. CDR3 loop: CASSQRTGFYGYTF. The CDR3 nucleotides read TGTGCCAGCAGCCAGAGAACCGGTTTCTATGGCTACACCTTC.